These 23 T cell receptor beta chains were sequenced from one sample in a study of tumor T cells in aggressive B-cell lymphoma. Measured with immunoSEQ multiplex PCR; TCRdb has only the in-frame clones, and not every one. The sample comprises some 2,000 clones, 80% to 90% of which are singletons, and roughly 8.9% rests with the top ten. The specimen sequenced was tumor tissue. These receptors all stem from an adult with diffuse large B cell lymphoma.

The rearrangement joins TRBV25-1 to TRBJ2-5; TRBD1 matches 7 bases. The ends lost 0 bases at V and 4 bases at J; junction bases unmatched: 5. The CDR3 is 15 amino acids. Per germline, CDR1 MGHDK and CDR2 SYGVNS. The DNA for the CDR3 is TGTGCCAGCAGTGAATATGAGACAGGGCGAGAGACCCAGTACTTC. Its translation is CASSEYETGRETQYF.

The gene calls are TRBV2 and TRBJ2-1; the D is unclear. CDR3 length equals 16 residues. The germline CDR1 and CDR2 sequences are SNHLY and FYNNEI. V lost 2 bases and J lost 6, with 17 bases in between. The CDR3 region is CASSEYWFAEANEQFF. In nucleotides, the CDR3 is TGTGCCAGCAGTGAATACTGGTTCGCTGAAGCCAATGAGCAGTTCTTC.

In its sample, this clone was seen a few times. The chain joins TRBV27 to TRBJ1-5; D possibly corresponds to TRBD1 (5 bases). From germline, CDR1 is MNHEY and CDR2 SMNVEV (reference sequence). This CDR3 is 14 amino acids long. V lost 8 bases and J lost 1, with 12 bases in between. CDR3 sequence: CASGTTGSNQPQHF. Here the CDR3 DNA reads TGTGCCAGCGGGACTACCGGCAGCAATCAGCCCCAGCATTTT.

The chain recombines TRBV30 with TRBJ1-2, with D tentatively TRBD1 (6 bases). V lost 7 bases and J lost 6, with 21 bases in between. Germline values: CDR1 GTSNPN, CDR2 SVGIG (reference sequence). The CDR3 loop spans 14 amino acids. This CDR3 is CAFWTGQRINGYTF. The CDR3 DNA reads TGTGCCTTTTGGACGGGACAAAGAATAAATGGCTACACCTTC.

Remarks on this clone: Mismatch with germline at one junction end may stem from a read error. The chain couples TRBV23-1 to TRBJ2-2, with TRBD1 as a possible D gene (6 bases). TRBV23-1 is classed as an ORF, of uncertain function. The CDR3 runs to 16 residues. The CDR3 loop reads CTSSQHSPGDTGELFF. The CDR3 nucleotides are TGCACCAGCAGTCAACACTCGCCAGGGGACACCGGGGAGCTGTTTTTT.

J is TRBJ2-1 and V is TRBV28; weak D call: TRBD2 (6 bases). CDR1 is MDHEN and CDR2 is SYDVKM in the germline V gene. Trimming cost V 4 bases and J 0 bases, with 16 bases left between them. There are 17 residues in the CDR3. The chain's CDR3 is CASSSPLAESSYNEQFF. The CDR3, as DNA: TGTGCCAGCAGTTCTCCTTTAGCGGAAAGCTCCTACAATGAGCAGTTCTTC.

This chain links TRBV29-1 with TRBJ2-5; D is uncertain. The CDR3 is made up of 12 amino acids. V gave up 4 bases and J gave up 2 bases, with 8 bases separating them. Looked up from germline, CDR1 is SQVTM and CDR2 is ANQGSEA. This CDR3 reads CSVVTRQETQYF. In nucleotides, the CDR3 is TGCAGCGTTGTCACAAGACAAGAGACCCAGTACTTC.

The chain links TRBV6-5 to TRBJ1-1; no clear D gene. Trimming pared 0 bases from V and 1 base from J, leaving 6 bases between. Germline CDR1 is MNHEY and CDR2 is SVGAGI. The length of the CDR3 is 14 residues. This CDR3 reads CASSYSDTNTEAFF. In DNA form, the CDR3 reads TGTGCCAGCAGTTACTCCGACACGAACACTGAAGCTTTCTTT.

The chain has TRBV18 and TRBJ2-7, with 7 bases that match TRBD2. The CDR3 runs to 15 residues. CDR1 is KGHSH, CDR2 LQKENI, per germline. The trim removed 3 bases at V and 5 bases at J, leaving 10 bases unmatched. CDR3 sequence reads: CASSPGGIRVHEQYF. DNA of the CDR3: TGTGCCAGCTCACCGGGGGGGATCCGGGTACACGAGCAGTACTTC.

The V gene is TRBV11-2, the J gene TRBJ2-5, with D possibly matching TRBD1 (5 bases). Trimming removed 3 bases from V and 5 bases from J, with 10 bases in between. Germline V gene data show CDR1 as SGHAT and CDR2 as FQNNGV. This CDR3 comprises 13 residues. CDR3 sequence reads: CASSFAGSETQYF. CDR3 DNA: TGTGCCAGCAGCTTTGCAGGGTCCGAGACCCAGTACTTC.

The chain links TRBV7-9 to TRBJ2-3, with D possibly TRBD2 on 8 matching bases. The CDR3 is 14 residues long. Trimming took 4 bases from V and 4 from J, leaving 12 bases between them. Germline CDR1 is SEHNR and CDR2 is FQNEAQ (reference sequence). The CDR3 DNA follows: TGTGCCAGCAGCTCAGGGGGACTAGCAGATACGCAGTATTTT. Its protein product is CASSSGGLADTQYF. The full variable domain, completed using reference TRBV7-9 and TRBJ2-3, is DTGVSQNPRHKITKRGQNVTFRCDPISEHNRLYWYRQTLGQGPEFLTYFQNEAQLEKSRLLSDRFSAERPKGSFSTLEIQRTEQGDSAMYLCASSSGGLADTQYFGPGTRLTVL.

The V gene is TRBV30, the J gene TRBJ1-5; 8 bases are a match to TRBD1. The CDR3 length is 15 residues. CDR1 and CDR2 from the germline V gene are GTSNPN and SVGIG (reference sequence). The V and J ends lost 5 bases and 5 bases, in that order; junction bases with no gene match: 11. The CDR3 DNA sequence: TGTGCCTGGGAGCCTCCGGGACAGGTGTATCAGCCCCAGCATTTT. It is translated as CAWEPPGQVYQPQHF.

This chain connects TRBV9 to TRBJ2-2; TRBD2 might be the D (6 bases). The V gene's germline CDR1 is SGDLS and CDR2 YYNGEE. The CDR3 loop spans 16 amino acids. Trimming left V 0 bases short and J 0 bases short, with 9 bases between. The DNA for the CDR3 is TGTGCCAGCAGCGTAGGGGGGGACGCGAACACCGGGGAGCTGTTTTTT. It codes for CASSVGGDANTGELFF.

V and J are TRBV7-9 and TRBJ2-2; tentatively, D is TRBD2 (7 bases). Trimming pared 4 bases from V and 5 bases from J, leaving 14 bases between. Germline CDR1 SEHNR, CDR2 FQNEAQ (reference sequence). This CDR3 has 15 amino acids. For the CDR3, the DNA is TGTGCCAGCAGCTCAGCGGGGACACCAACCGGGGAGCTGTTTTTT. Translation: CASSSAGTPTGELFF.

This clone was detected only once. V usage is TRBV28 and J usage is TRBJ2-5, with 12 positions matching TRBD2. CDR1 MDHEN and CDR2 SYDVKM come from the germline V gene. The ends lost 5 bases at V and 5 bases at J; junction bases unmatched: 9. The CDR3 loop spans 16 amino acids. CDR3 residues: CASSTSSGGAWETQYF. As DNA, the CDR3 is TGTGCCAGCAGTACGTCTAGCGGGGGGGCCTGGGAGACCCAGTACTTC.

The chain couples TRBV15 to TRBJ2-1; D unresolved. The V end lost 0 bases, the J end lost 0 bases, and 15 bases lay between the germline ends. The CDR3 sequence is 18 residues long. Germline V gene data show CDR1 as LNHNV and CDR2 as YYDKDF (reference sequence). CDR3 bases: TGTGCCACCAGCAGAGACCCCCTCTATATTCTCTCCTACAATGAGCAGTTCTTC. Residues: CATSRDPLYILSYNEQFF.

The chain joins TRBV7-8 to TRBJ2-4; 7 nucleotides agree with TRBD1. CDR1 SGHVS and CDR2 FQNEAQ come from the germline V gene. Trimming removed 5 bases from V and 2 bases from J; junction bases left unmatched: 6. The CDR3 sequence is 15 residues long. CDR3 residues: CASSRDSTSKNIQYF. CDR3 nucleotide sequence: TGTGCCAGCAGCAGGGACAGCACCTCCAAAAACATTCAGTACTTC.

The CDR3, as DNA: TGTGCCAGCAGCTTAGATCCCCCCTATAGCGGGGGAAACACCGGGGAGCTGTTTTTT. It yields the protein CASSLDPPYSGGNTGELFF. J is TRBJ2-2 and V is TRBV11-2, with 9 bases fitting TRBD2. V shed 0 bases, J shed 2 bases, and the junction held 10 bases outside the gene matches. Germline CDR1 SGHAT, CDR2 FQNNGV. The CDR3 spans 19 residues.

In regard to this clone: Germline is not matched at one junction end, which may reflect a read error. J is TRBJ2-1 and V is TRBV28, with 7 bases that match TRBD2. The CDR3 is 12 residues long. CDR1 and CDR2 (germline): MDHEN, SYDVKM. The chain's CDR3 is CASTLGGNGQFF. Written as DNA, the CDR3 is TGTGCCAGCACTTTGGGGGGGAATGGGCAGTTCTTC.

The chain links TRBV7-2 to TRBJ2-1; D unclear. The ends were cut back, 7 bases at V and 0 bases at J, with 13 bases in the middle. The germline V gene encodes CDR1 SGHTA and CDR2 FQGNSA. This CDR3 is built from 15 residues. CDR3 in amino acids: CASTPTGGSYNEQFF. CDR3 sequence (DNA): TGTGCCAGCACCCCTACCGGTGGCTCCTACAATGAGCAGTTCTTC.

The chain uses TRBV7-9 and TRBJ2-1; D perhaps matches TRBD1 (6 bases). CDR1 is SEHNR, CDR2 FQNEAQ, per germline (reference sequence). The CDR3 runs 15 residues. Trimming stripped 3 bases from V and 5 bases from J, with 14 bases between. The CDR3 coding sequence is TGTGCCAGCAGCTTCGAATGGGACAACAACAATGAGCAGTTCTTC. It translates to CASSFEWDNNNEQFF.

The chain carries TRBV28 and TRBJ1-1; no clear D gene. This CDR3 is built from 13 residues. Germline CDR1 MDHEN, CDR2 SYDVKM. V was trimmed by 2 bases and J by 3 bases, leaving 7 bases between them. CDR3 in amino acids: CASSLMRDTEAFF. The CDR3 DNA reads TGTGCCAGCAGTTTAATGCGAGACACTGAAGCTTTCTTT.

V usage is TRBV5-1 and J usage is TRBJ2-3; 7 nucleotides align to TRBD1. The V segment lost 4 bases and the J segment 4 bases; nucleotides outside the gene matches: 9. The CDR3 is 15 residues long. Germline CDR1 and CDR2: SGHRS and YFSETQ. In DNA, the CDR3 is TGCGCCAGCAGCCGACAGGGTTACCCCGCAGATACGCAGTATTTT. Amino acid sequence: CASSRQGYPADTQYF.